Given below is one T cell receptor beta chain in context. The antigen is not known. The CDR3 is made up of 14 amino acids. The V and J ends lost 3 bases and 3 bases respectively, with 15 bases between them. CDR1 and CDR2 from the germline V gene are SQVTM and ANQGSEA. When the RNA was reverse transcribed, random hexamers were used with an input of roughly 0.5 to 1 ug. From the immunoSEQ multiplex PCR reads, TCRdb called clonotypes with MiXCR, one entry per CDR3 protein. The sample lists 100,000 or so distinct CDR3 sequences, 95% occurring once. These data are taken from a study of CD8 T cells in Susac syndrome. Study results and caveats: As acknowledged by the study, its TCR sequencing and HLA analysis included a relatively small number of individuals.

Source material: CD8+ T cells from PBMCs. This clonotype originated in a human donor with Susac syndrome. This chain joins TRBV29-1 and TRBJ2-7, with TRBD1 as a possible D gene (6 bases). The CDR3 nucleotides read TGCAGCGTTGACGGACTTCAGGACAGCTACGAGCAGTACTTC. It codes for CSVDGLQDSYEQYF.